One and the same sample provided the 28 T cell receptor beta chains below, sequenced in a study of blood T cell repertoires in COVID-19. Only in-frame clones appear in the TCRdb table, and some are missing; sequencing was by immunoSEQ multiplex PCR. Of 50,000 to 65,000 clones in the sample, about 87% were seen once. The sequencing input was peripheral blood. The receptor source for this set is a man aged 70-80 years with acute or convalescent COVID-19.

The chain couples TRBV25-1 to TRBJ1-5, with D unclear. Trimming removed 3 bases from V and 10 bases from J, with 10 bases in between. This CDR3 has 12 residues. Germline-derived CDR1 and CDR2 are MGHDK and SYGVNS. CDR3 amino acids: CASSDPSGPQHF. CDR3 DNA sequence: TGTGCCAGCAGTGACCCAAGCGGTCCCCAGCATTTT.

This rearrangement joins TRBV19 to TRBJ1-4; 7 positions agree with TRBD1. Unmatched junction bases numbered 9, after V lost 6 bases and J lost 5 bases. The CDR3 runs 15 residues. Germline V lookup: CDR1 LNHDA, CDR2 SQIVND (reference sequence). This chain's CDR3 is CASSGPGQRNEKLFF. The CDR3 DNA reads TGTGCCAGTAGCGGGCCGGGACAGAGGAATGAAAAACTGTTTTTT. Drawing the rest from reference TRBV19 and TRBJ1-4, the complete variable domain is DGGITQSPKYLFRKEGQNVTLSCEQNLNHDAMYWYRQDPGQGLRLIYYSQIVNDFQKGDIAEGYSVSREKKESFPLTVTSAQKNPTAFYLCASSGPGQRNEKLFFGSGTQLSVL.

The CDR3, as DNA: TGTGCCAGTAGTTTGTCTACTTATGGTGGAAACACCATATATTTT. Its protein is CASSLSTYGGNTIYF. This chain connects TRBV19 to TRBJ1-3; D is unresolved. CDR3 length: 15 residues. The V end was cut by 5 bases, the J end by 3 bases, with 14 bases between. Germline CDR1 reads LNHDA; CDR2 reads SQIVND (reference sequence).

In this sample, this clone turned up a few times. The rearrangement uses TRBV5-6 and TRBJ2-2; the match to TRBD1 covers 7 bases. The CDR3 is 15 residues long. The V and J ends lost 5 bases and 0 bases, in that order; junction bases with no gene match: 4. Germline V CDR1 and CDR2: SGHDT, YYEEEE. The CDR3 loop reads CASRGGTANTGELFF. CDR3 bases: TGTGCCAGCAGGGGTGGGACAGCGAACACCGGGGAGCTGTTTTTT.

This clone was detected a few times. This chain joins TRBV20-1 and TRBJ1-2, with D possibly TRBD1 on 6 matching bases. This CDR3 spans 10 amino acids. CDR1 is DFQATT and CDR2 is SNEGSKA in the germline V gene (reference sequence). Trimming took 5 bases from V and 7 from J, leaving 8 bases between them. CDR3 amino acids: CSALDSGYTF. The CDR3 region has the DNA TGCAGTGCTTTGGACAGTGGCTACACCTTC.

The rearrangement joins TRBV5-8 to TRBJ2-4; no clear D. The V end lost 6 bases, the J end lost 9 bases, and 13 bases lay between the germline ends. Germline values: CDR1 SGHTS, CDR2 YDEGEE. The CDR3 sequence is 12 residues long. The CDR3 DNA follows: TGTGCCAGCACCTTTTTGGCCAGCATTCAGTACTTC. It is translated as CASTFLASIQYF. The variable domain in full, completed from reference TRBV5-8 and TRBJ2-4, reads EAGVTQSPTHLIKTRGQQATLRCSPISGHTSVYWYQQALGLGLQFLLWYDEGEERNRGNFPPRFSGRQFPNYSSELNVNALELEDSALYLCASTFLASIQYFGAGTRLSVL.

The chain recombines TRBV30 with TRBJ1-1; 9 nucleotides align to TRBD1. Looked up from germline, CDR1 is GTSNPN and CDR2 is SVGIG (reference sequence). The CDR3 extends over 15 amino acids. J was trimmed by 2 bases and V by 7 bases; bases with no gene match: 11. As DNA, the CDR3 is TGTGCCTCTGACCCCGGGACAGGGTTAAACACTGAAGCTTTCTTT. This codes for CASDPGTGLNTEAFF.

The chain carries TRBV3-1 (or the pseudogene TRBV3-2) and TRBJ2-3; D may be TRBD1 (5 bases). V lost 4 bases and J 6 bases, leaving 17 bases between the germline ends. The CDR3 is made up of 15 amino acids. Germline lookup yields CDR1 LGHDT and CDR2 YNNKEL (reference sequence). CDR3 region: CASSRSVPAGDTQYF. For the CDR3, the DNA is TGTGCCAGCAGCCGGTCGGTCCCCGCAGGGGATACGCAGTATTTT.

The rearrangement joins TRBV19 to TRBJ1-4, with a weak D call TRBD1 (6 bases). This CDR3 has 20 residues. V lost 4 bases and J lost 2, with 26 bases in between. Germline lookup yields CDR1 LNHDA and CDR2 SQIVND (reference sequence). In DNA form, the CDR3 reads TGTGCCAGTAGTAGCCGAAACTACAGGGAAAGTGGCGGTACTAATGAAAAACTGTTTTTT. As protein: CASSSRNYRESGGTNEKLFF.

The chain couples TRBV29-1 to TRBJ2-7; a possible D gene is TRBD2 (6 bases). Germline V gives CDR1 SQVTM, CDR2 ANQGSEA. V lost 6 bases to trimming and J lost 0 bases, with 9 bases between them. This CDR3 comprises 12 residues. The CDR3 DNA reads as TGCAGCGTCGGGGACTCCTCCTACGAGCAGTACTTC. Translation gives CSVGDSSYEQYF.

The rearrangement uses TRBV29-1 and TRBJ2-7, with 10 bases matching TRBD1. J was trimmed by 5 bases and V by 5 bases; bases with no gene match: 3. Germline values: CDR1 SQVTM, CDR2 ANQGSEA. The CDR3 covers 12 residues. The CDR3 spells CSVKGQGDEQYF. CDR3 bases: TGCAGCGTTAAAGGACAGGGGGACGAGCAGTACTTC.

V gene TRBV10-3 combines with J gene TRBJ1-2; D unresolved. CDR1 and CDR2 (germline): ENHRY, SYGVKD. CDR3 length equals 13 residues. V was cut by 4 bases and J by 2 bases, with 8 bases left in between. In nucleotides, the CDR3 is TGTGCCATCAGTGTGTCAGAGAACTATGGCTACACCTTC. Its protein product is CAISVSENYGYTF.

The rearrangement uses TRBV10-3 and TRBJ2-7; tentatively, D is TRBD1 (5 bases). The CDR3 is made up of 12 amino acids. V dropped 3 bases and J dropped 3 bases, with 6 bases sitting between them. From germline, CDR1 is ENHRY and CDR2 SYGVKD. As DNA, the CDR3 is TGTGCCATCAGTGACAGGGTCTACGAGCAGTACTTC. Protein sequence: CAISDRVYEQYF.

This clone was found a few times. The V call is TRBV7-9, the J call TRBJ2-2; 8 nucleotides match TRBD1. The germline V gene encodes CDR1 SEHNR and CDR2 FQNEAQ (reference sequence). Trimming at V came to 10 bases and at J to 2 bases, leaving 6 bases not matched to a gene. The CDR3 length is 14 residues. Here the CDR3 DNA reads TGTGCCAACTCGGGACAGGTTAACACCGGGGAGCTGTTTTTT. Its protein product is CANSGQVNTGELFF.

In this sample, this clone turned up a few times. The V gene is TRBV5-4, the J gene TRBJ1-2; 7 nucleotides match TRBD1. There are 13 residues in the CDR3. Germline values: CDR1 SGHNT, CDR2 YYREEE (reference sequence). Trimming at V came to 4 bases and at J to 4 bases, leaving 4 bases not matched to a gene. The CDR3 DNA sequence: TGTGCCAGCAGCCCGGGACAGATCTATGGCTACACCTTC. Its translation is CASSPGQIYGYTF.

This CDR3 reads CAISHTAEDNEQFF. The CDR3 DNA sequence: TGTGCCATCAGCCACACGGCAGAGGACAATGAGCAGTTCTTC. The rearrangement uses TRBV10-3 and TRBJ2-1; D gene uncertain. Deletions cut 6 bases from V and 5 bases from J, with 14 bases between. From germline, CDR1 is ENHRY and CDR2 SYGVKD. CDR3 length equals 14 residues.

V gene TRBV19 combines with J gene TRBJ1-5; D is possibly TRBD1 (6 bases). V lost 8 bases, J lost 6 bases, and 11 bases lay in between. The germline V gene has CDR1 LNHDA and CDR2 SQIVND (reference sequence). The CDR3 contains 12 residues. CDR3: CASAGVVQPQHF. The DNA of the CDR3 is TGTGCCAGTGCAGGGGTGGTTCAGCCCCAGCATTTT.

The chain combines TRBV18 with TRBJ1-1; 8 bases align to TRBD1. Per germline, CDR1 KGHSH and CDR2 LQKENI. The CDR3 consists of 15 residues. V lost 3 bases and J lost 7; bases outside the gene matches: 10. DNA of the CDR3: TGTGCCAGCTCACCCCCCGGACAGGGCAGGGGTGAAGCTTTCTTT. Translated, it gives CASSPPGQGRGEAFF.

This sequence joins TRBV2 and TRBJ2-1, with TRBD1 identical over 8 bases. V lost 4 bases and J lost 7; bases outside the gene matches: 3. Per germline, CDR1 SNHLY and CDR2 FYNNEI. This CDR3 contains 13 residues. Here the CDR3 DNA reads TGTGCCAGCAGTGGCGACAGGGGAAATGAGCAGTTCTTC. This sequence encodes CASSGDRGNEQFF.

CDR3 protein: CAWDGTKAGYTF. CDR3 nucleotide sequence: TGTGCCTGGGATGGGACAAAGGCAGGCTACACCTTC. The genes are TRBV30 and TRBJ1-2; D possibly corresponds to TRBD1 (6 bases). The CDR3 totals 12 residues. From germline, CDR1 is GTSNPN and CDR2 SVGIG (reference sequence). V dropped 5 bases and J dropped 8 bases, with 15 bases sitting between them.

The chain couples TRBV10-2 to TRBJ2-7; TRBD1 agrees at 10 bases. CDR3 length: 14 residues. The J segment lost 7 bases and the V segment lost 9 bases, leaving 12 bases of the junction unmatched. CDR1 WSHSY and CDR2 SAAADI come from the germline V gene. The CDR3 loop reads CASRSGTGAGEQYF. In DNA, the CDR3 is TGCGCCAGTCGATCCGGGACAGGGGCGGGTGAGCAGTACTTC.

Only one count was recorded for this clone. This sequence joins TRBV10-3 and TRBJ2-7, with 10 positions matching TRBD1. The ends lost 6 bases at V and 1 base at J; junction bases unmatched: 3. CDR1 is ENHRY, CDR2 SYGVKD, per germline. This CDR3 has 14 amino acids. CDR3 sequence reads: CAIRGGQGSYEQYF. The CDR3 bases are TGTGCCATCAGGGGGGGACAGGGGTCCTACGAGCAGTACTTC.

This clone has just a few counts. This chain joins TRBV19 and TRBJ1-6; D is undetermined. The CDR3 spans 14 residues. The ends were cut back, 7 bases at V and 8 bases at J, with 15 bases in the middle. Germline V gene data show CDR1 as LNHDA and CDR2 as SQIVND (reference sequence). The CDR3 sequence: CASKSPRLDSPLHF. CDR3 DNA: TGTGCCAGTAAGAGCCCAAGATTGGATTCACCCCTCCACTTT.

The J gene is TRBJ2-2, the V gene TRBV6-1; tentatively, D is TRBD2 (6 bases). Germline lookup yields CDR1 MNHNS and CDR2 SASEGT. The CDR3 loop spans 17 amino acids. Trimming shortened V by 4 bases and J by 0 bases, and 15 bases separated the two germline ends. CDR3 bases: TGTGCCAGCAGTGTGAATGGGCTAGCGTCGAACACCGGGGAGCTGTTTTTT. It yields the protein CASSVNGLASNTGELFF.

The sample holds one count of this clone. V is TRBV2 and J is TRBJ2-5; D call uncertain. This CDR3 is 13 amino acids long. V dropped 7 bases and J dropped 2 bases, with 11 bases sitting between them. The germline CDR1 and CDR2 sequences are SNHLY and FYNNEI. The CDR3 is CASNPRLQETQYF. The DNA of the CDR3 is TGTGCCAGCAATCCTAGGCTACAAGAGACCCAGTACTTC.

The chain couples TRBV27 to TRBJ2-1; TRBD2 matches at 8 bases. CDR1 MNHEY and CDR2 SMNVEV come from the germline V gene (reference sequence). The CDR3 totals 14 residues. The V gene end was trimmed by 7 bases and the J gene end by 12 bases; junction bases not matched to a gene: 14. The CDR3, as DNA: TGTGCCAGCAAACGTAATAGCGGGATCCGCGGGCAGTTCTTC. This codes for CASKRNSGIRGQFF.

The genes are TRBV7-3 and TRBJ2-1, with TRBD1 matching 7 bases. Germline V gene sequence: CDR1 SGHTA, CDR2 FQGTGA. The CDR3 sequence is 14 residues long. Trimming took 4 bases from V and 9 from J; bases not matched to a gene: 9. CDR3 bases: TGTGCCAGCAGCTCCACAGGGGATCCTATTGAGCAGTTCTTC. As protein: CASSSTGDPIEQFF.

This chain joins TRBV29-1 and TRBJ2-3; 8 positions match TRBD1. CDR3 length: 13 residues. V lost 6 bases and J lost 2; bases outside the gene matches: 4. Germline-derived CDR1 and CDR2 are SQVTM and ANQGSEA. The CDR3 sequence is CSVGQGPTDTQYF. Written as DNA, the CDR3 is TGCAGCGTAGGACAGGGCCCCACAGATACGCAGTATTTT.